These 14 T cell receptor beta chains were all obtained from the same sample, sequenced in a study of T cell changes during pregnancy in multiple sclerosis. Assay used: immunoSEQ multiplex PCR; TCRdb lists only in-frame clones, some missing. The data hold tens of thousands of clones, with around 92% observed a single time. The source was CD4+ T cells from peripheral blood mononuclear cells, collected in the third trimester of pregnancy. The receptors were sampled from a female donor with multiple sclerosis, enrolled in a pregnancy study.

The chain joins TRBV5-1 to TRBJ2-1, with a weak D call TRBD2 (7 bases). The CDR3 contains 14 residues. Germline V lookup: CDR1 SGHRS, CDR2 YFSETQ. Trimming stripped 0 bases from V and 5 bases from J, with 9 bases between. The CDR3 coding sequence is TGCGCCAGCAGCTTGGCGGGGGGCCACAATGAGCAGTTCTTC. It translates to CASSLAGGHNEQFF.

V is TRBV15 and J is TRBJ2-1; TRBD2 aligns across 9 bases. The CDR3 runs to 17 residues. CDR1 is LNHNV, CDR2 YYDKDF, per germline (reference sequence). Trimming cost V 0 bases and J 5 bases; bases outside gene matches: 8. CDR3 sequence reads: CATSRDWPSGADNEQFF. As DNA, the CDR3 is TGTGCCACCAGCAGAGATTGGCCTAGCGGGGCCGACAATGAGCAGTTCTTC.

The chain combines TRBV10-3 with TRBJ2-7, with D possibly matching TRBD2 (5 bases). Between the trimmed V and J ends, which lost 7 bases and 3 bases, there was a span of 7 bases. Germline lookup yields CDR1 ENHRY and CDR2 SYGVKD. The CDR3 spans 11 residues. The CDR3 DNA follows: TGTGCCATCATGAGGGACTACGAGCAGTACTTC. Residues: CAIMRDYEQYF.

J is TRBJ1-2 and V is TRBV19; tentative D call: TRBD1 (5 bases). V lost 3 bases and J lost 8, with 19 bases in between. Germline V CDR1 and CDR2: LNHDA, SQIVND (reference sequence). The CDR3 has 15 residues. This chain's CDR3 is CASSMRDFNVGGYTF. The CDR3 bases are TGTGCCAGTAGTATGCGGGACTTCAACGTGGGGGGCTACACCTTC. Variable domain in full (rest from reference TRBV19 and TRBJ1-2): DGGITQSPKYLFRKEGQNVTLSCEQNLNHDAMYWYRQDPGQGLRLIYYSQIVNDFQKGDIAEGYSVSREKKESFPLTVTSAQKNPTAFYLCASSMRDFNVGGYTFGSGTRLTVV.

The V call is TRBV7-8, the J call TRBJ1-2; D possibly corresponds to TRBD1 (5 bases). The V end lost 1 base, the J end lost 3 bases, and 12 bases lay between the germline ends. This CDR3 contains 15 residues. Germline V gene lookup returns CDR1 SGHVS and CDR2 FQNEAQ. The chain's CDR3 is CASSLGRGGDYGYTF. The CDR3 region has the DNA TGTGCCAGCAGCTTAGGACGGGGGGGGGACTATGGCTACACCTTC. The variable domain in full, with the rest retrieved from reference TRBV7-8 and TRBJ1-2, is GAGVSQSPRYKVAKRGQDVALRCDPISGHVSLFWYQQALGQGPEFLTYFQNEAQLDKSGLPSDRFFAERPEGSVSTLKIQRTQQEDSAVYLCASSLGRGGDYGYTFGSGTRLTVV.

V is TRBV5-6 and J is TRBJ2-2; D is possibly TRBD1 (5 bases). V was cut by 4 bases and J by 6 bases, with 13 bases left in between. The V gene's germline CDR1 is SGHDT and CDR2 YYEEEE. The CDR3 consists of 14 residues. The CDR3 DNA follows: TGTGCCAGCAGCGAAATTCAGGGTGCCGGGGAGCTGTTTTTT. This encodes CASSEIQGAGELFF.

The chain has TRBV6-5 and TRBJ2-7, with D possibly being TRBD2 (6 bases). Trimming removed 6 bases at V and 7 bases at J, with 10 bases between. The CDR3 runs 11 residues. CDR1 and CDR2 from the germline V gene are MNHEY and SVGAGI. The DNA for the CDR3 is TGTGCCAGCAGCGGAGGGTTTGAGCAGTACTTC. Protein product: CASSGGFEQYF.

The rearrangement uses TRBV30 and TRBJ1-1; no clear D gene. Germline-derived CDR1 and CDR2 are GTSNPN and SVGIG (reference sequence). The CDR3 has 12 residues. CDR3 sequence (DNA): TGTGCTTTTCGACTCCCGAACACTGAAGCTTTCTTT. Protein sequence: CAFRLPNTEAFF.

V and J are TRBV9 and TRBJ1-2, with 11 bases aligning to TRBD1. Trimming cost V 0 bases and J 4 bases; bases outside gene matches: 17. This CDR3 comprises 20 residues. The germline gives CDR1 SGDLS, CDR2 YYNGEE. The CDR3 protein is CASSVARVGGQGGRGYGYTF. The CDR3 DNA follows: TGTGCCAGCAGCGTAGCGAGGGTGGGGGGACAGGGGGGTCGTGGCTATGGCTACACCTTC.

V gene TRBV6-5 combines with J gene TRBJ2-1, with 7 bases that match TRBD2. Per the germline V gene, CDR1 is MNHEY and CDR2 is SVGAGI. The CDR3 is 15 residues long. Trimming removed 11 bases from V and 7 bases from J; junction bases left unmatched: 17. The CDR3 DNA follows: TGTGCCTCGTCAGTTAAATGGCTAGCGGAAAATGAGCAGTTCTTC. Translation gives CASSVKWLAENEQFF.

The chain links TRBV7-6 to TRBJ2-7; 9 nucleotides line up with TRBD2. Germline V gene sequence: CDR1 SGHVS, CDR2 FNYEAQ. CDR3 size: 19 residues. Trimming removed 1 base from V and 3 bases from J; junction bases left unmatched: 16. The CDR3 nucleotides are TGTGCCAGCAGCTTAGTTTCCGGCGGGGGGGCCGCATCAGGCTACGAGCAGTACTTC. This codes for CASSLVSGGGAASGYEQYF.

The chain joins TRBV18 to TRBJ1-2; 10 nucleotides align to TRBD1. The CDR3 totals 14 residues. V was clipped by 6 bases and J by 3 bases; unmatched bases: 4. Germline values: CDR1 KGHSH, CDR2 LQKENI. The CDR3 nucleotides are TGTGCCAGCTCCCGGGACAGGGGCGACTATGGCTACACCTTC. It codes for CASSRDRGDYGYTF.

The V call is TRBV20-1, the J call TRBJ2-5; maybe TRBD2 (5 bases). V lost 6 bases, J lost 4 bases, and 9 bases lay in between. Germline V lookup: CDR1 DFQATT, CDR2 SNEGSKA (reference sequence). The CDR3 runs to 11 residues. CDR3 sequence reads: CSAGIGETQYF. The CDR3 nucleotides read TGCAGTGCCGGGATAGGAGAGACCCAGTACTTC.

The CDR3 protein is CAIKRGQGDGYTF. The CDR3 nucleotides read TGTGCCATCAAAAGGGGACAGGGAGATGGCTACACCTTC. The rearrangement joins TRBV6-1 to TRBJ1-2; 9 bases align to TRBD1. J gave up 6 bases and V 10 bases, and 9 bases lay outside the gene matches. Germline V lookup: CDR1 MNHNS, CDR2 SASEGT. The CDR3 runs 13 residues.